Detailed here is one TCR beta chain. Its antigen is still unknown. This record comes from a study of cytomegalovirus exposure and HLA in healthy donors. Study-level points and caveats: Cytomegalovirus-associated TCR beta chains were listed, numbering over 150. That first-cohort TCR clusters tended to co-occur in the approximately 110 validation repertoires was found in a later analysis. Three chains tied to CMV proved CMV antigen-specific in vitro. The classifier, whose performance was assessed in both the original and validation cohorts, reportedly diagnosed cytomegalovirus status with high specificity and sensitivity.

Sequencing used immunoSEQ multiplex PCR; TCRdb keeps in-frame clones, though not all of them. Here the sample spans 200,000 to 250,000 clones, approximately 90% being singletons. The clonotype comes from a woman between 18 and 30 years old in good health and CMV-seronegative. The sequenced material came from PBMCs.

CDR3 DNA: TGTGCCAGCTCAACAGAACTGAGACAGTCCTCTGGAAACACCATATATTTT. Translation: CASSTELRQSSGNTIYF. The genes are TRBV18 and TRBJ1-3; a weak D match, TRBD1 (5 bases). Germline-derived CDR1 and CDR2 are KGHSH and LQKENI. The CDR3 runs 17 residues. Trimming took off 5 bases at V and 0 bases at J, with 17 bases between the two ends.